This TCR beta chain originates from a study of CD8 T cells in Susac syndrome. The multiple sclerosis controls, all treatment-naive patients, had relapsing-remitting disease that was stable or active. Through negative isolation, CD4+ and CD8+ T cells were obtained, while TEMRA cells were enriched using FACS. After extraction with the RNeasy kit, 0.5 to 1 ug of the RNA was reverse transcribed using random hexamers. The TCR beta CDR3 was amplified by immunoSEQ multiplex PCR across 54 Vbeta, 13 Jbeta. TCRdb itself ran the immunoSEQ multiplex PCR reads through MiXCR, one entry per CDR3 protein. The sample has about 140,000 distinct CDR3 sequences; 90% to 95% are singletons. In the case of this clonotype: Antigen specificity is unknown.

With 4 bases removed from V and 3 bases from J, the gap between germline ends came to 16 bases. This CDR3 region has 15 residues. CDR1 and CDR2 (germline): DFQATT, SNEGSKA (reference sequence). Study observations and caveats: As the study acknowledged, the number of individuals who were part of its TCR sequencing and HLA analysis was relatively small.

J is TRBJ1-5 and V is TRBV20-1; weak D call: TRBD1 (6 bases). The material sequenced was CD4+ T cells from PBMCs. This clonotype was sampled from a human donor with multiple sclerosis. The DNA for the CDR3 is TGCAGTGCTACCGGGGGCTTGTCCACCAATCAGCCCCAGCATTTT. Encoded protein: CSATGGLSTNQPQHF.